This T cell receptor beta chain was observed in a study of T cell responses to AZD1222 COVID-19 vaccine. Study-wide points: Reportedly, nearly half the spike-specific TCRs target unmutated variant regions. Clonal diversity may have been underestimated in mostly white British donors. Seropositivity was recorded at baseline in only 6 or 7 AZD1222 recipients.

Note on this clone: Its antigen remains unidentified.

Repertoires were generated with immunoSEQ multiplex PCR, while TCRdb's copy carries only in-frame clones and drops some. The top ten clones hold approximately 1% of a sample with approximately 150,000 clones, roughly 87% of them seen once. The sample in question was peripheral blood, obtained 28 days after the second AZD1222 dose. The receptor's source is an adult who received the AZD1222 COVID-19 vaccine.

The CDR3 DNA sequence: TGTGCCATACCAAGGGGGGCGGGTAATGAGCAGTTCTTC. Protein sequence: CAIPRGAGNEQFF. The V call is TRBV28, the J call TRBJ2-1; TRBD1 or TRBD2 may be the D gene (6 bases each). This CDR3 contains 13 residues. V lost 10 bases to trimming and J lost 7 bases, with 17 bases between them. Germline V gene sequence: CDR1 MDHEN, CDR2 SYDVKM.